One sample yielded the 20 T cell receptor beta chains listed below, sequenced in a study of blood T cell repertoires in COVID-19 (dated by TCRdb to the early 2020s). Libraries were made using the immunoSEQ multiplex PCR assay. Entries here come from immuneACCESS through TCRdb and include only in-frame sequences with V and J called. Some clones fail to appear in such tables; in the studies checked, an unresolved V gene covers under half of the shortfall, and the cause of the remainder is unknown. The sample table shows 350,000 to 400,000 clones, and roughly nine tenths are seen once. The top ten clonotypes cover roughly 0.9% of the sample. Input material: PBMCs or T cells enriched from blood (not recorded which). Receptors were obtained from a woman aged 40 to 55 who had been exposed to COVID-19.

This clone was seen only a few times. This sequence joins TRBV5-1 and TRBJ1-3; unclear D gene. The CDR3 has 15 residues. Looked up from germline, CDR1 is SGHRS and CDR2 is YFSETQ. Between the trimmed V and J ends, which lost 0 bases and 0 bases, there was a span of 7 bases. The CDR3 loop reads CASSLGGVSGNTIYF. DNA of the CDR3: TGCGCCAGCAGCTTGGGGGGAGTCTCTGGAAACACCATATATTTT.

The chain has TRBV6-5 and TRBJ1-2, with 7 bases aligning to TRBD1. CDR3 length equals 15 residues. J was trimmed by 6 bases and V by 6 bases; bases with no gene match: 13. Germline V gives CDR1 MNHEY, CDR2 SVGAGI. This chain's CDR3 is CASRETGQFRNGYTF. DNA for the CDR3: TGTGCCAGCAGAGAGACAGGGCAATTTAGGAATGGCTACACCTTC.

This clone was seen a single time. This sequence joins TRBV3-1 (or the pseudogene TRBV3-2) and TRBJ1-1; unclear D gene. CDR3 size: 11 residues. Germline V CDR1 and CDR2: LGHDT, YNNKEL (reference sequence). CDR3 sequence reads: CASRIGAEAFF. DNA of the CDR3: TGTGCTTCCAGAATTGGAGCTGAAGCTTTCTTT.

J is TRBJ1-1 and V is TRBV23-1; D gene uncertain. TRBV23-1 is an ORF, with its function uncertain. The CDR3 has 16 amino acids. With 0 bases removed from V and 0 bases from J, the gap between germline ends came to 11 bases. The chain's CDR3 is CASSQSGLVVNTEAFF. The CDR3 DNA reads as TGCGCCAGCAGTCAATCCGGTCTGGTGGTGAACACTGAAGCTTTCTTT.

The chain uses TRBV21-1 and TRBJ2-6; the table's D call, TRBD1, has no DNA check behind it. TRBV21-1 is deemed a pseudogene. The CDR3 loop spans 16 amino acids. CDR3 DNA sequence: TGTGCCAGCAGCCCAGAGGACAGGTCTGGGGCCAACGTCCTGACTTTC. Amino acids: CASSPEDRSGANVLTF.

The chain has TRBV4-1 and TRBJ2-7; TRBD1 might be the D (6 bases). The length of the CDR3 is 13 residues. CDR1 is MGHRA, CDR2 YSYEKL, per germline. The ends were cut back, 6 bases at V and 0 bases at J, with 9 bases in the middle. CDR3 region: CASRPGVSYEQYF. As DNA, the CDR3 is TGCGCCAGCAGGCCAGGGGTCTCCTACGAGCAGTACTTC.

CDR3 loop: CASSQDRTSGQETQYF. CDR3 DNA sequence: TGCGCCAGCAGCCAAGATAGAACTAGCGGCCAAGAGACCCAGTACTTC. The rearrangement uses TRBV4-3 and TRBJ2-5; 8 bases fit TRBD2. CDR3 length: 16 amino acids. V trimming: 0 bases; J trimming: 1 base; junction bases outside the gene matches: 4. Germline V gene sequence: CDR1 LGHNA, CDR2 YSLEER.

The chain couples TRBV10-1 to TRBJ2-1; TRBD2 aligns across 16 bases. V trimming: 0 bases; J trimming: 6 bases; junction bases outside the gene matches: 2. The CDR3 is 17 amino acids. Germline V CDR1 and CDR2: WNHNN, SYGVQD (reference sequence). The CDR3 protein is CASSESGTSGRVNEQFF. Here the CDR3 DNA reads TGCGCCAGCAGTGAGTCGGGGACTAGCGGGAGGGTCAATGAGCAGTTCTTC.

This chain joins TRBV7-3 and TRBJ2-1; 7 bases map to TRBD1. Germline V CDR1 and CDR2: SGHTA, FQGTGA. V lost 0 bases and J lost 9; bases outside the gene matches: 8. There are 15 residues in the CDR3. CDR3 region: CASSLTTGTVSEQFF. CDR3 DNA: TGTGCCAGCAGCTTAACGACAGGGACGGTCAGTGAGCAGTTCTTC.

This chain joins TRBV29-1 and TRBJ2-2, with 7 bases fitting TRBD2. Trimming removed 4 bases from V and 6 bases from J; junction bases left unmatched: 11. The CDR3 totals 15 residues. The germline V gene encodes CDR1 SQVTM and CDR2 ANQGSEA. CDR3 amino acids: CSVGDQRSGAGELFF. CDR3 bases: TGCAGCGTTGGGGATCAGAGAAGCGGGGCCGGGGAGCTGTTTTTT.

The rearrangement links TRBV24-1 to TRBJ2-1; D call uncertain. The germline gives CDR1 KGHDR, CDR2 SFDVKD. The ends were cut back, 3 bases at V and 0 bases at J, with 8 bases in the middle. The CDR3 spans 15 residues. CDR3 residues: CATSDRWSSYNEQFF. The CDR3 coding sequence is TGTGCCACCAGTGATCGGTGGAGCTCCTACAATGAGCAGTTCTTC.

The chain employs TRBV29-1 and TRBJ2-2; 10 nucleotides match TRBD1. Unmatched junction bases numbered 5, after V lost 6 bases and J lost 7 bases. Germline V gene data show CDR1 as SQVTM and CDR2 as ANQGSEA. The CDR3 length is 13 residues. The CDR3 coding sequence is TGCAGCGTCAGGACAGGGGGGAGCGGGGAGCTGTTTTTT. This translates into CSVRTGGSGELFF.

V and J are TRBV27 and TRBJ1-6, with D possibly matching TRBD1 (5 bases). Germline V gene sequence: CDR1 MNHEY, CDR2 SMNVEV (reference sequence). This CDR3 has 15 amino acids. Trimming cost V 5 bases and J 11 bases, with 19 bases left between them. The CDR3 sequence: CASSPMTGTQTPLHF. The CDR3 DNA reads TGTGCCAGCAGTCCAATGACGGGGACTCAAACACCCCTCCACTTT.

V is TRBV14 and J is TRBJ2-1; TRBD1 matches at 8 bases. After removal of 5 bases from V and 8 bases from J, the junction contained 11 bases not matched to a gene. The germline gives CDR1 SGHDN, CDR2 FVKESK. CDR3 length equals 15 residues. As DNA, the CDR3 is TGTGCCAGCAGCGATAGAGGACAGGGAGCCTATGAGCAGTTCTTC. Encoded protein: CASSDRGQGAYEQFF.

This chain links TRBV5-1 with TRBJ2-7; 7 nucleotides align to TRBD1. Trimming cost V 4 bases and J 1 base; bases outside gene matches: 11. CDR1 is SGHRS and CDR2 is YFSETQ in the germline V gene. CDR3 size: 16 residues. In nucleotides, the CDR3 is TGCGCCAGCAGCCCACAAGGGACAGTAGGGTCCTACGAGCAGTACTTC. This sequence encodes CASSPQGTVGSYEQYF.

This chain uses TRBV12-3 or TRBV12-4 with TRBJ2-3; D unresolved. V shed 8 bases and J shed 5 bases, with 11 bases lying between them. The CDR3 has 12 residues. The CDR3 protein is CASGTIRDTQYF. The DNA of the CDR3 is TGTGCCAGCGGCACAATAAGAGATACGCAGTATTTT.

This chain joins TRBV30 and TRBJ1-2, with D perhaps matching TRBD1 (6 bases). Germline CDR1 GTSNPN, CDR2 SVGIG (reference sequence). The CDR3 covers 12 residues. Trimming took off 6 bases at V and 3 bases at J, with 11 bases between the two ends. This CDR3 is CACVRTDYGYTF. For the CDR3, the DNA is TGTGCCTGTGTACGGACAGACTATGGCTACACCTTC.

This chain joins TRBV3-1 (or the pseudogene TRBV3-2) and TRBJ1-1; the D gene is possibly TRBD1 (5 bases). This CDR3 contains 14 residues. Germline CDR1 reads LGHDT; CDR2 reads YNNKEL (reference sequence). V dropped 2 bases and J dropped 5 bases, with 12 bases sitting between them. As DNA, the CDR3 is TGTGCCAGCAGCCAATTTGCAGGGCGAACTGAAGCTTTCTTT. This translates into CASSQFAGRTEAFF.

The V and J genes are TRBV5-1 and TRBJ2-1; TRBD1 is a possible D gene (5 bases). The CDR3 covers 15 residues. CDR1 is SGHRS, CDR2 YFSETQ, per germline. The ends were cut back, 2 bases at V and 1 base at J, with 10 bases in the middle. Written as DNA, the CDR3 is TGCGCCAGCAGCTTCCCTAGGGGATCCTACAATGAGCAGTTCTTC. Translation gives CASSFPRGSYNEQFF. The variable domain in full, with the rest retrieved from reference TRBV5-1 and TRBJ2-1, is KAGVTQTPRYLIKTRGQQVTLSCSPISGHRSVSWYQQTPGQGLQFLFEYFSETQRNKGNFPGRFSGRQFSNSRSEMNVSTLELGDSALYLCASSFPRGSYNEQFFGPGTRLTVL.

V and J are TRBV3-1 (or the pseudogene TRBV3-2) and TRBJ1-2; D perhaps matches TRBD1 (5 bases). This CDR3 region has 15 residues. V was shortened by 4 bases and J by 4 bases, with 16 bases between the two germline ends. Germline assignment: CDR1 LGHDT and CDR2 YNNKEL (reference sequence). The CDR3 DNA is TGTGCCAGCAGCCGTAATAGTCAGGGCAGCTATGGCTACACCTTC. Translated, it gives CASSRNSQGSYGYTF.